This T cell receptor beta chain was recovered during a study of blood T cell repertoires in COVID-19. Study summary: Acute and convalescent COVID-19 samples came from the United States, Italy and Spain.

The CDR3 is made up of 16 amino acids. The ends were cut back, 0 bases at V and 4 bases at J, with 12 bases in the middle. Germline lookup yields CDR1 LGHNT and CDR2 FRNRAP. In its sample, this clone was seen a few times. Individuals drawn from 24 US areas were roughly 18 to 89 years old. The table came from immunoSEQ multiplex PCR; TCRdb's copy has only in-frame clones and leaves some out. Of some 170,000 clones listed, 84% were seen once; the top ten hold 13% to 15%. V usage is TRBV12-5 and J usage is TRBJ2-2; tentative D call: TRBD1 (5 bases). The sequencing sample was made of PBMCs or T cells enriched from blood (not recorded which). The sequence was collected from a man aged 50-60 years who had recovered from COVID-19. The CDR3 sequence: CASGLVQGVGTGELFF. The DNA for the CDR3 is TGTGCTAGTGGTTTGGTCCAGGGCGTAGGCACCGGGGAGCTGTTTTTT.